Each of the 26 T cell receptor beta chains below was sequenced from the same sample in a study of cytomegalovirus exposure and HLA in healthy donors. The PCR was carried out with 60 Vbeta primers and 13 Jbeta primers. TCRdb's copy holds only in-frame clones and misses some; the assay was immunoSEQ multiplex PCR. The sample shows approximately 52,000 clones, and 9% to 15% sits with its ten largest clones. Specimen: PBMCs. The receptors stem from a woman aged 55-69 years in good health and CMV-seropositive.

This chain connects TRBV4-1 to TRBJ2-3, with 7 bases that match TRBD2. This CDR3 comprises 16 residues. CDR1 and CDR2 (germline): MGHRA, YSYEKL. Trimming at V came to 6 bases and at J to 2 bases, leaving 11 bases not matched to a gene. The CDR3 DNA follows: TGCGCCAGCAGTGGGGGTATCGGGGGGAACACAGATACGCAGTATTTT. Translated, it gives CASSGGIGGNTDTQYF.

V usage is TRBV5-1 and J usage is TRBJ2-7, with 10 bases lining up with TRBD1. Germline lookup yields CDR1 SGHRS and CDR2 YFSETQ. The junction had 14 bases not matched to a gene; V was cut back by 2 bases and J by 6 bases. The CDR3 totals 17 residues. The CDR3 DNA reads TGCGCCAGCAGCTTAAGGCCCGGGACAGGGGAAAGTCGCGAGCAGTACTTC. It specifies CASSLRPGTGESREQYF.

The chain couples TRBV6-1 to TRBJ2-3; 8 nucleotides align to TRBD1. The trim removed 6 bases at V and 6 bases at J, leaving 8 bases unmatched. Germline V CDR1 and CDR2: MNHNS, SASEGT. The CDR3 is made up of 14 amino acids. As DNA, the CDR3 is TGTGCCAGCAGGGCAGGGGGCGATTCGGATACGCAGTATTTT. This translates into CASRAGGDSDTQYF.

V gene TRBV9 combines with J gene TRBJ2-7, with D perhaps matching TRBD2 (6 bases). The length of the CDR3 is 16 residues. Deletions cut 0 bases from V and 7 bases from J, with 20 bases between. Per the germline V gene, CDR1 is SGDLS and CDR2 is YYNGEE. The CDR3 nucleotides read TGTGCCAGCAGCGTAGGGTTTACACCTTCCGCGGGGGAGCAGTACTTC. The encoded protein is CASSVGFTPSAGEQYF.

The chain combines TRBV5-1 with TRBJ1-6, with TRBD1 identical over 7 bases. Germline assignment: CDR1 SGHRS and CDR2 YFSETQ. After removal of 4 bases from V and 6 bases from J, the junction contained 10 bases not matched to a gene. CDR3 length equals 16 residues. The CDR3 reads CASSLTTGLSNSPLHF. The CDR3 DNA is TGCGCCAGCAGCCTAACGACAGGGCTATCTAATTCACCCCTCCACTTT.

The chain is built from TRBV6-4 and TRBJ1-4; D not resolved. V was pared by 3 bases and J by 5 bases, with 22 bases between. In germline, CDR1 is MRHNA, CDR2 SNTAGT. This CDR3 has 18 residues. The CDR3 is CASSEGSSLLVDNEKLFF. In DNA, the CDR3 is TGTGCCAGCAGTGAGGGTAGCAGTCTCCTAGTCGACAATGAAAAACTGTTTTTT.

The chain recombines TRBV28 with TRBJ1-6; 7 positions agree with TRBD1. CDR1 is MDHEN and CDR2 is SYDVKM in the germline V gene. This CDR3 has 13 amino acids. V trimming: 4 bases; J trimming: 10 bases; junction bases outside the gene matches: 4. The CDR3 DNA follows: TGTGCCAGCAGTTGGGGACAGAGATCACCCCTCCACTTT. Amino acids: CASSWGQRSPLHF.

The V gene is TRBV14, the J gene TRBJ1-2; 7 bases line up with TRBD1. Per the germline V gene, CDR1 is SGHDN and CDR2 is FVKESK. V dropped 4 bases and J dropped 4; count of bases not matched to a gene: 9. This CDR3 contains 15 residues. This chain's CDR3 is CASSPLGGGAYGYTF. The CDR3 DNA reads as TGTGCCAGCAGCCCTTTAGGAGGGGGCGCCTATGGCTACACCTTC.

V is TRBV18 and J is TRBJ2-3; tentative D call: TRBD2 (5 bases). V lost 0 bases to trimming and J lost 1 base, with 5 bases between them. The CDR3 covers 14 residues. CDR1 is KGHSH and CDR2 is LQKENI in the germline V gene. The CDR3 DNA reads as TGTGCCAGCTCACCACCCGGGGGCACAGATACGCAGTATTTT. Translation: CASSPPGGTDTQYF.

The chain carries TRBV19 and TRBJ1-1, with 8 bases matching TRBD1. Unmatched junction bases numbered 16, after V lost 2 bases and J lost 5 bases. Germline values: CDR1 LNHDA, CDR2 SQIVND (reference sequence). CDR3 length equals 18 residues. CDR3 coding DNA: TGTGCCAGTAGTATAACCTTCTGGCAGGGGGCAGGAGGAACTGAAGCTTTCTTT. It codes for CASSITFWQGAGGTEAFF.

The V and J genes are TRBV25-1 and TRBJ1-1, with 9 bases identical to TRBD1. The germline V gene has CDR1 MGHDK and CDR2 SYGVNS. The CDR3 runs to 16 residues. The ends lost 4 bases at V and 4 bases at J; junction bases unmatched: 10. This CDR3 reads CASSALPGQGSTEAFF. In nucleotides, the CDR3 is TGTGCCAGCAGTGCCCTACCGGGACAGGGTTCCACTGAAGCTTTCTTT.

The V and J genes are TRBV6-5 and TRBJ2-7; 7 nucleotides agree with TRBD1. The CDR3 extends over 15 amino acids. CDR1 is MNHEY, CDR2 SVGAGI, per germline. Unmatched junction bases numbered 9, after V lost 5 bases and J lost 2 bases. CDR3 amino acids: CASSRQGKIAYEQYF. The DNA of the CDR3 is TGTGCCAGCAGTCGACAGGGCAAAATTGCCTACGAGCAGTACTTC.

This chain links TRBV4-1 with TRBJ1-1; 9 nucleotides agree with TRBD1. V lost 3 bases, J lost 1 base, and 6 bases stayed unmatched. This CDR3 comprises 16 residues. Germline V gene lookup returns CDR1 MGHRA and CDR2 YSYEKL. CDR3 residues: CASSQRDRVTNTEAFF. For the CDR3, the DNA is TGCGCCAGCAGCCAGCGGGACAGGGTTACGAACACTGAAGCTTTCTTT.

Note on this clone: The junction departs from germline at one end; a sequencing error may be responsible. The chain recombines TRBV7-7 with TRBJ2-5; 7 bases align to TRBD1. Germline loops: CDR1 SSHAT, CDR2 FNYEAQ (reference sequence). The CDR3 sequence is 14 residues long. The CDR3 protein is CASSLEAGGETQYF. The CDR3 DNA reads as TGTGCTAGCAGCTTAGAGGCAGGGGGAGAGACCCAGTACTTC. Combining the CDR3 with reference TRBV7-7 and TRBJ2-5 gives the whole variable domain GAGVSQSPRYKVTKRGQDVTLRCDPISSHATLYWYQQALGQGPEFLTYFNYEAQPDKSGLPSDRFSAERPEGSISTLTIQRTEQRDSAMYRCASSLEAGGETQYFGPGTRLLVL.

The chain links TRBV7-2 to TRBJ2-5; 10 bases line up with TRBD1. Unmatched junction bases numbered 15, after V lost 6 bases and J lost 5 bases. Germline values: CDR1 SGHTA, CDR2 FQGNSA. This CDR3 has 17 amino acids. CDR3 protein: CASSSTLGQGLKETQYF. For the CDR3, the DNA is TGTGCCAGCAGTTCCACGCTGGGACAGGGGCTAAAGGAGACCCAGTACTTC. The whole variable domain, filled in from reference TRBV7-2 and TRBJ2-5, reads GAGVSQSPSNKVTEKGKDVELRCDPISGHTALYWYRQSLGQGLEFLIYFQGNSAPDKSGLPSDRFSAERTGGSVSTLTIQRTQQEDSAVYLCASSSTLGQGLKETQYFGPGTRLLVL.

The V and J genes are TRBV15 and TRBJ1-3, with D possibly matching TRBD1 (6 bases). CDR3 size: 16 residues. The germline gives CDR1 LNHNV, CDR2 YYDKDF (reference sequence). Trimming left V 0 bases short and J 0 bases short, with 9 bases between. CDR3 sequence: CATSRDDRFSGNTIYF. As DNA, the CDR3 is TGTGCCACCAGCAGAGACGACAGGTTCTCTGGAAACACCATATATTTT.

The J gene is TRBJ2-5, the V gene TRBV11-2; 9 nucleotides align to TRBD2. Germline lookup yields CDR1 SGHAT and CDR2 FQNNGV. With V trimmed by 6 bases and J by 1 base, 9 bases remained unmatched. The CDR3 runs to 16 residues. The CDR3 nucleotides read TGTGCCAGCAGTTTCCCTGGGCGGGGGGGCCAAGAGACCCAGTACTTC. Translated, it gives CASSFPGRGGQETQYF.

This chain uses TRBV7-8 with TRBJ1-2; a weak D match, TRBD1 (6 bases). V dropped 6 bases and J dropped 3 bases, with 14 bases sitting between them. Germline CDR1 is SGHVS and CDR2 is FQNEAQ. The CDR3 is made up of 14 amino acids. In nucleotides, the CDR3 is TGTGCCAGCAGTAGGGGGGGGCAGGACTATGGCTACACCTTC. It is translated as CASSRGGQDYGYTF.

CDR3 sequence reads: CASSPRTPGENTEAFF. DNA for the CDR3: TGTGCCAGCTCACCACGAACGCCAGGGGAGAACACTGAAGCTTTCTTT. The V and J genes are TRBV18 and TRBJ1-1; D may be TRBD1 (6 bases). V gave up 1 base and J gave up 1 base, with 13 bases separating them. The germline V gene encodes CDR1 KGHSH and CDR2 LQKENI. The CDR3 consists of 16 residues.

The rearrangement uses TRBV4-3 and TRBJ2-7; 8 nucleotides match TRBD1. The CDR3 is 15 residues long. Germline V gene data show CDR1 as LGHNA and CDR2 as YSLEER. Germline trimming cut 0 bases from V and 3 bases from J; bases unmatched to any gene: 4. The CDR3 here is CASSQEDRVHYEQYF. CDR3 bases: TGCGCCAGCAGCCAAGAGGACAGGGTACACTACGAGCAGTACTTC.

The chain has TRBV27 and TRBJ2-7, with TRBD1 as a possible D gene (5 bases). This CDR3 region has 15 residues. CDR1 is MNHEY, CDR2 SMNVEV, per germline (reference sequence). CDR3 sequence: CASTLGVFLDFEQYF. As DNA, the CDR3 is TGTGCTTCCACCCTAGGGGTTTTCCTAGATTTCGAGCAGTACTTC.

The chain combines TRBV19 with TRBJ1-2; perhaps TRBD1 as D (6 bases). CDR3 size: 15 residues. Trimming removed 5 bases at V and 4 bases at J, with 17 bases between. Germline CDR1 LNHDA, CDR2 SQIVND (reference sequence). CDR3 bases: TGTGCCAGTAGTCCGCCCCGGGACAAAACCTATGGCTACACCTTC. Protein: CASSPPRDKTYGYTF.

The rearrangement joins TRBV10-3 to TRBJ2-2, with no clear D. V lost 2 bases, J lost 2 bases, and 15 bases lay in between. Germline CDR1 and CDR2: ENHRY and SYGVKD. There are 17 residues in the CDR3. CDR3 region: CAISELPQSLNTGELFF. The CDR3, as DNA: TGTGCCATCAGTGAGCTCCCCCAGTCCCTTAACACCGGGGAGCTGTTTTTT.

The rearrangement joins TRBV5-1 to TRBJ2-5; TRBD2 might be the D (5 bases). Matching the DNA end better, TRBJ2-7 makes the J call doubtful. Germline V gene data show CDR1 as SGHRS and CDR2 as YFSETQ. The CDR3 is made up of 14 amino acids. The chain's CDR3 is CASRESSGNYEQYF. The CDR3 DNA follows: TGCGCCAGCAGGGAGTCCAGCGGCAACTACGAGCAGTACTTC.

This chain connects TRBV7-9 to TRBJ1-1; D gene uncertain. The germline V gene encodes CDR1 SEHNR and CDR2 FQNEAQ (reference sequence). V shed 6 bases and J shed 6 bases, with 14 bases lying between them. The CDR3 extends over 13 amino acids. CDR3 in amino acids: CASSPEGAAEAFF. The CDR3 DNA is TGTGCCAGCAGTCCCGAGGGTGCGGCTGAAGCTTTCTTT.

The rearrangement joins TRBV19 to TRBJ2-7; D is uncertain. The ends were cut back, 1 base at V and 2 bases at J, with 15 bases in the middle. The CDR3 totals 16 residues. The germline CDR1 and CDR2 sequences are LNHDA and SQIVND (reference sequence). CDR3 loop: CASSIAPRSGAYEQYF. The CDR3 region has the DNA TGTGCCAGTAGTATAGCCCCCCGTTCAGGCGCCTACGAGCAGTACTTC.